This T cell receptor (beta chain) is from a study of shared clonotypes between healthy human individuals. The study's findings and limits: With few donors, the genetic and exposure-history diversity represented was limited. Larger estimated richness was generally recorded for naive subsets relative to memory subsets.

A note on this clone: Its target is not known.

CD45RA+ naive and CD45RA-negative memory subsets were separated from CD4+ cells. It was at deep level that the assay was run. Clones were sequenced by immunoSEQ multiplex PCR, and TCRdb holds only the in-frame ones, with some missing. The sample includes 2 million to 3 million clones, approximately 93% seen only once; the top ten take approximately 0.37%. The source material was naive CD4+ T cells from PBMCs. Subset defined: CD45RA+ positively selected. The source is a man younger than 30 in good health. Some clones in this sample may be carry-over from other donors' samples.

The CDR3 DNA reads as TGTGCAAGTCGCTCACGCTCTGGAAACACCATATATTTT. It specifies CASRSRSGNTIYF. The rearrangement joins TRBV12-2 to TRBJ1-3. TRBV12-2 is annotated as a pseudogene. The CDR3 contains 13 residues.